This T cell receptor (beta chain) was found in a study of CD8+CD57+ T cells in acquired aplastic anemia. Study summary: Each DNA sample taken from sorted CD4+ and CD8+ cells came to about 3 ug on average.

The germline V gene has CDR1 SGDLS and CDR2 YYNGEE. The CDR3 consists of 13 residues. V shed 0 bases and J shed 3 bases, with 6 bases lying between them. According to the study, genomic DNA was the template for TCR beta VDJ and CDR3 profiling. Via MiXCR, TCRdb re-called the reads, giving one row per CDR3 protein. Of around 200,000 distinct CDR3 sequences in the sample, about half were seen once. V and J are TRBV9 and TRBJ2-5; D not certain. Sequences were obtained from sorted CD4+, CD8+, or CD8+CD57+ T cells (not recorded which) from PBMCs. The receptor was isolated from a human donor in good health, serving as a control. CDR3 amino acids: CASSVDVEETQYF. DNA for the CDR3: TGTGCCAGCAGCGTAGATGTGGAAGAGACCCAGTACTTC.